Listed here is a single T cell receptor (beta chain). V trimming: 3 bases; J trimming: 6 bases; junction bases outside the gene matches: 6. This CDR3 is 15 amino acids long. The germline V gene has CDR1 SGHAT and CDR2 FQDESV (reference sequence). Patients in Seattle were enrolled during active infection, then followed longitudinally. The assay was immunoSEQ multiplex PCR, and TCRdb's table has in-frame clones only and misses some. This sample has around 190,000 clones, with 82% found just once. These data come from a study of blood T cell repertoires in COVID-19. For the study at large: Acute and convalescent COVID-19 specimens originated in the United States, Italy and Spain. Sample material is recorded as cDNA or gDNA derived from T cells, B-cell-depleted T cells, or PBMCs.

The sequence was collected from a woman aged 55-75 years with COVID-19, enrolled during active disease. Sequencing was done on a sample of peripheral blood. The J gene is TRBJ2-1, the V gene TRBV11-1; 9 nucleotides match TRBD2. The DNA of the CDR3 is TGTGCCAGCAGCTTGCGACTAGCGGATTCCAATGAGCAGTTCTTC. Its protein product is CASSLRLADSNEQFF.